These 7 T cell receptor beta chains were sequenced from one sample in a study of T cell responses to AZD1222 COVID-19 vaccine. Profiled with immunoSEQ multiplex PCR; TCRdb holds only in-frame clones, not every one. Of 90,000 to 110,000 clones in the sample, roughly 90% are singletons; the top ten hold roughly 2.6%. Material: peripheral blood, obtained on day 0 of AZD1222 vaccination. These receptors all come from an adult in good health.

J is TRBJ1-1 and V is TRBV7-6, with unresolved D. The germline gives CDR1 SGHVS, CDR2 FNYEAQ. The CDR3 length is 15 residues. V was trimmed by 5 bases and J by 0 bases, leaving 13 bases between them. The CDR3 region is CASSARWDMNTEAFF. As DNA, the CDR3 is TGTGCCAGCAGCGCCCGATGGGATATGAACACTGAAGCTTTCTTT. The entire variable domain, with the rest obtained from reference TRBV7-6 and TRBJ1-1, is as follows: GAGVSQSPRYKVTKRGQDVALRCDPISGHVSLYWYRQALGQGPEFLTYFNYEAQQDKSGLPNDRFSAERPEGSISTLTIQRTEQRDSAMYRCASSARWDMNTEAFFGQGTRLTVV.

The chain employs TRBV5-1 and TRBJ1-2; TRBD1 agrees at 9 bases. CDR3 length equals 15 residues. V lost 8 bases to trimming and J lost 3 bases; unmatched junction nucleotides: 11. Germline V gene sequence: CDR1 SGHRS, CDR2 YFSETQ. CDR3 in amino acids: CASREQGAGDYGYTF. The CDR3 DNA follows: TGCGCCAGTCGAGAACAGGGGGCTGGGGACTATGGCTACACCTTC.

The V gene is TRBV7-2, the J gene TRBJ1-2; D uncertain. Germline assignment: CDR1 SGHTA and CDR2 FQGNSA. There are 13 residues in the CDR3. Trimming cost V 6 bases and J 4 bases, with 12 bases left between them. The CDR3 bases are TGTGCCAGCAGTCCGGCGGCAAGCTATGGCTACACCTTC. The encoded protein is CASSPAASYGYTF.

The V gene is TRBV5-1, the J gene TRBJ2-1; 12 bases match TRBD2. The CDR3 runs to 18 residues. V trimming: 4 bases; J trimming: 3 bases; junction bases outside the gene matches: 11. Germline-derived CDR1 and CDR2 are SGHRS and YFSETQ. CDR3 nucleotides: TGCGCCAGCAGCCAACAGTCTTTGACTAGCGGGAGCTACAATGAGCAGTTCTTC. This gives the protein CASSQQSLTSGSYNEQFF.

The CDR3 protein is CASSQAATSGRYEQYF. The CDR3 DNA sequence: TGTGCCAGCAGCCAGGCCGCTACTAGCGGGCGCTACGAGCAGTACTTC. The chain recombines TRBV3-1 (or the pseudogene TRBV3-2) with TRBJ2-7; 9 nucleotides align to TRBD2. CDR3 length equals 16 residues. Germline CDR1 is LGHDT and CDR2 is YNNKEL (reference sequence). The J segment lost 3 bases and the V segment lost 3 bases, leaving 9 bases of the junction unmatched.

The CDR3 DNA reads TGCGCCAGCAGCCAGGTACAGGAGTTAAACACTGAAGCTTTCTTT. Protein sequence: CASSQVQELNTEAFF. The V call is TRBV4-1, the J call TRBJ1-1, with D possibly matching TRBD1 (5 bases). CDR3 length: 15 residues. Trimming left V 3 bases short and J 2 bases short, with 13 bases between. CDR1 is MGHRA and CDR2 is YSYEKL in the germline V gene.

This chain joins TRBV5-6 and TRBJ2-2; D uncertain. The germline V gene encodes CDR1 SGHDT and CDR2 YYEEEE. The CDR3 is 14 amino acids. V lost 0 bases and J 8 bases, leaving 11 bases between the germline ends. CDR3 in amino acids: CASSLVSVRGELFF. The CDR3 region has the DNA TGTGCCAGCAGCTTGGTTTCCGTGAGGGGGGAGCTGTTTTTT.